The following is a T cell receptor beta chain sequence with its context. This entry belongs to a study of blood T cell repertoires in COVID-19. In germline, CDR1 is SGHTA, CDR2 FQGNSA. The V gene lost 4 bases and the J gene lost 4 bases, with 5 bases spanning the gap. This CDR3 has 12 residues. Profiling relied on immunoSEQ multiplex PCR, and the TCRdb table lists in-frame clones only, not all of them. Among around 270,000 clones, approximately 84% were seen once, and the ten largest hold approximately 15%. The chain couples TRBV7-2 to TRBJ2-1; D call uncertain. This clonotype was sampled from a person between 65 and 79 years old with COVID-19, enrolled during active disease. Sequencing was carried out using peripheral blood. CDR3 bases: TGTGCCAGCAGCTCTGCGTACAATGAGCAGTTCTTC. Its translation is CASSSAYNEQFF.